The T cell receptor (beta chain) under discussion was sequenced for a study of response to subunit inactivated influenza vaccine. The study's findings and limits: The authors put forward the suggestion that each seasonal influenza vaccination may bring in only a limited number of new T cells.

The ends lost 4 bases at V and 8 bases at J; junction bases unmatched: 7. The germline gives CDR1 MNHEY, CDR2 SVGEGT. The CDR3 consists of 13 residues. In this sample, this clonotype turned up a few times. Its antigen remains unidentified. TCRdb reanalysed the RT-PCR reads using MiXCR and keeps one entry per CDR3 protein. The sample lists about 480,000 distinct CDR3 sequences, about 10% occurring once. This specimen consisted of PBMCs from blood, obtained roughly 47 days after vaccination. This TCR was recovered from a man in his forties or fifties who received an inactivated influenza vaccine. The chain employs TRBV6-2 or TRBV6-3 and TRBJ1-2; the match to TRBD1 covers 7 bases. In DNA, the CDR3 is TGTGCCAGCAGTTTCCCCGGGACAGAGGGCTACACCTTC. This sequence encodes CASSFPGTEGYTF.